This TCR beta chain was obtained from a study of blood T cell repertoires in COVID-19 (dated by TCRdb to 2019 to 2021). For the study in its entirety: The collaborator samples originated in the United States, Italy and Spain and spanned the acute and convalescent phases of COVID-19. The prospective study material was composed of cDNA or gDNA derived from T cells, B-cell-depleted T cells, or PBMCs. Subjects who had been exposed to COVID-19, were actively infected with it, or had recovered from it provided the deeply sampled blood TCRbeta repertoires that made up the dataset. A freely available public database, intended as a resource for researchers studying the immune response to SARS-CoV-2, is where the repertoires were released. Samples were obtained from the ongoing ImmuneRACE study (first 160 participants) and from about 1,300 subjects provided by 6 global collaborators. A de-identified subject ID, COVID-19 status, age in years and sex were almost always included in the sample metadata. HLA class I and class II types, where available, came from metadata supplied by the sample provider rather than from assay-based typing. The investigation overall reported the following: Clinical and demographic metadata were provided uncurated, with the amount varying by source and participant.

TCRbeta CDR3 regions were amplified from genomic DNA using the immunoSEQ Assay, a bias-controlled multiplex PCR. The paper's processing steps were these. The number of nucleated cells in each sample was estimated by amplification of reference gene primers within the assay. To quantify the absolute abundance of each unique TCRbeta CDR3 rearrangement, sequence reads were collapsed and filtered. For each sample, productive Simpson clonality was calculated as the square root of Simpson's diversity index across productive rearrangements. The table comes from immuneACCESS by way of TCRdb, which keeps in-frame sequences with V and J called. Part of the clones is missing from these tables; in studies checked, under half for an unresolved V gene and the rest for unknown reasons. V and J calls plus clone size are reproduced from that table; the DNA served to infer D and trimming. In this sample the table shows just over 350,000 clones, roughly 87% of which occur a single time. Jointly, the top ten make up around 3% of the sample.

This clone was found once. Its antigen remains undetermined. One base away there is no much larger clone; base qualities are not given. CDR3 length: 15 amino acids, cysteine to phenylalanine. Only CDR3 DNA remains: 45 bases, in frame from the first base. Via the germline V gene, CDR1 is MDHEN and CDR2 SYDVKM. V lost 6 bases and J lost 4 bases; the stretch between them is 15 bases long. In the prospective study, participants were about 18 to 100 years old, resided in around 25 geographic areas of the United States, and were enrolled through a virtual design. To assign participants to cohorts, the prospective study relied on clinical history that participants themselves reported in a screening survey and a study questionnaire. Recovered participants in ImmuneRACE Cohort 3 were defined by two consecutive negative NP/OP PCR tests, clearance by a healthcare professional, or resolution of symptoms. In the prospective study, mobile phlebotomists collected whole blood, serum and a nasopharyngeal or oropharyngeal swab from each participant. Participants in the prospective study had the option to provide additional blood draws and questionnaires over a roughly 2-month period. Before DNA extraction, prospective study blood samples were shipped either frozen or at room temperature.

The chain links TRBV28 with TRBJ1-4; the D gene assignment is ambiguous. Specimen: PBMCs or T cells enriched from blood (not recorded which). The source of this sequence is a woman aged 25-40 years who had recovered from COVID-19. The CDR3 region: CASSSSQTFNEKLFF. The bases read TGTGCCAGCAGCTCCTCACAGACCTTTAATGAAAAACTGTTTTTT. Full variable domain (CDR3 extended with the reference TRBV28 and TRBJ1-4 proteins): DVKVTQSSRYLVKRTGEKVFLECVQDMDHENMFWYRQDPGLGLRLIYFSYDVKMKEKGDIPEGYSVSREKKERFSLILESASTNQTSMYLCASSSSQTFNEKLFFGSGTQLSVL.